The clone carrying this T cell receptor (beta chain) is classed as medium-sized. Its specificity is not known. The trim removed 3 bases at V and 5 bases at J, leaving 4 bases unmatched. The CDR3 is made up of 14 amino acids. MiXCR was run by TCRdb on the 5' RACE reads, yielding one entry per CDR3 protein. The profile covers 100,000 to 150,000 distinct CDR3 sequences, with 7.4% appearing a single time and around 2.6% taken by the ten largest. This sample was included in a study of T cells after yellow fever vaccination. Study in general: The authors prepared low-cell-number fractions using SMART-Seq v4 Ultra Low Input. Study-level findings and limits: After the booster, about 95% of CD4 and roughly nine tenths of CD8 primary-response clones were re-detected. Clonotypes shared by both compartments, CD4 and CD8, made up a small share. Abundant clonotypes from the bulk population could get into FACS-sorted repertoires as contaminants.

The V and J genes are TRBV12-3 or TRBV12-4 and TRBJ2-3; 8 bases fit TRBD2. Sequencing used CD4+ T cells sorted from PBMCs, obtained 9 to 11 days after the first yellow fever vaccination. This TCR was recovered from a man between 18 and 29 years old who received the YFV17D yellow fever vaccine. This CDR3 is CASSFGGAGDTQYF. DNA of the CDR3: TGTGCCAGCAGTTTCGGGGGGGCCGGAGATACGCAGTATTTT.